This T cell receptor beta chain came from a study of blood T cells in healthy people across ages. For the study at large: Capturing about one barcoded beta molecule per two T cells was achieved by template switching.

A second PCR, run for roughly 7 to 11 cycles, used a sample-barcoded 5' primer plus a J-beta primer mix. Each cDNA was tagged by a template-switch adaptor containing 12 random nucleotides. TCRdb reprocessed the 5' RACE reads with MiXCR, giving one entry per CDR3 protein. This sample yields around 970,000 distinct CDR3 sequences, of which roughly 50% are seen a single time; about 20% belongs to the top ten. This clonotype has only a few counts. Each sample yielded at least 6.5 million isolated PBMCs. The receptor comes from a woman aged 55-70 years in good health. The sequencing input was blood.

The CDR3 DNA sequence: TGTGCCAGTCGCCGGACTAGCGGTGGCTACGAGCAGTACTTC. The encoded protein is CASRRTSGGYEQYF. V is TRBV27 and J is TRBJ2-7; 10 bases match TRBD2. Germline CDR1 reads MNHEY; CDR2 reads SMNVEV (reference sequence). The CDR3 sequence is 14 residues long. V shed 9 bases and J 3 bases; nucleotides not matched to a gene: 8.